A single T cell receptor (beta chain) is shown here with its context. This entry belongs to a study of blood T cell repertoires in COVID-19. In the study overall: Sites across the United States, Italy and Spain contributed samples from acute and convalescent COVID-19.

Study processing details: Amplification of reference gene primers was used by the study to estimate nucleated cell counts. Profiled with immunoSEQ multiplex PCR; TCRdb holds only in-frame clones, not every one. V and J calls and clone size follow that table, whereas D and trimming were derived from the DNA. The repertoire holds 300,000 to 350,000 clones, with around 88% as singletons. The CDR3 loop spans 15 amino acids. Germline V gene sequence: CDR1 MNHEY, CDR2 SMNVEV (reference sequence). Losses at the gene ends were 3 bases for V and 7 bases for J; bases not matched to a gene: 8. The origin of this receptor is a man in his thirties or forties with active or convalescent COVID-19. Material: peripheral blood. The chain combines TRBV27 with TRBJ2-1; 8 nucleotides agree with TRBD2. The CDR3 DNA sequence: TGTGCCAGCAGTTTTGGTGCGGGAGGATCAAATGAGCAGTTCTTC. Its translation is CASSFGAGGSNEQFF.